This passage covers 21 T cell receptor beta chains from one sample sequenced in a study of cytomegalovirus exposure and HLA in healthy donors. PCR amplification relied on 60 Vbeta primers (plus 13 Jbeta primers). Method: immunoSEQ multiplex PCR; TCRdb's copy keeps in-frame clones and lacks some. Among some 130,000 clones listed, around 80% were seen once. Sample: PBMCs. The receptors were sampled from a man aged 35 to 55 in good health and CMV-seropositive.

The V and J genes are TRBV7-2 and TRBJ2-1; D is perhaps TRBD2 (5 bases). The V gene's germline CDR1 is SGHTA and CDR2 FQGNSA. The CDR3 has 16 residues. V was clipped by 0 bases and J by 0 bases, with 9 bases between them. The CDR3 region is CASSLAVGSSYNEQFF. The DNA for the CDR3 is TGTGCCAGCAGCTTAGCAGTTGGGAGCTCCTACAATGAGCAGTTCTTC.

This chain uses TRBV4-2 with TRBJ2-3, with 12 bases aligning to TRBD2. The germline gives CDR1 LGHNA, CDR2 YNFKEQ. Trimming cost V 1 base and J 2 bases; bases outside gene matches: 4. The CDR3 is 17 residues long. The CDR3 DNA sequence: TGTGCCAGCAGCCAAGGTGGACTAGCGGGATACACAGATACGCAGTATTTT. Translated: CASSQGGLAGYTDTQYF.

V usage is TRBV4-2 and J usage is TRBJ2-1; D may be TRBD2 (6 bases). The CDR3 sequence is 15 residues long. V was cut by 2 bases and J by 5 bases, with 13 bases left in between. Looked up from germline, CDR1 is LGHNA and CDR2 is YNFKEQ. The chain's CDR3 is CASSQSPLANNEQFF. The CDR3 DNA is TGTGCCAGCAGCCAATCCCCCCTAGCGAACAATGAGCAGTTCTTC.

This clone was counted between two and nine times. The gene calls are TRBV18 and TRBJ2-7; 13 nucleotides line up with TRBD2. Germline CDR1 and CDR2: KGHSH and LQKENI. The CDR3 length is 15 residues. Trimming took 4 bases from V and 5 from J; bases not matched to a gene: 5. This chain's CDR3 is CASSRGLAGVDEQYF. DNA for the CDR3: TGTGCCAGCTCACGAGGACTAGCGGGAGTGGACGAGCAGTACTTC.

This chain connects TRBV5-1 to TRBJ2-2; no clear D gene. CDR1 SGHRS and CDR2 YFSETQ come from the germline V gene. CDR3 length: 14 amino acids. With 1 base removed from V and 4 bases from J, the gap between germline ends came to 8 bases. The CDR3 DNA follows: TGCGCCAGCAGCTTGTCCGGTCGCACCGGGGAGCTGTTTTTT. This gives the protein CASSLSGRTGELFF.

The chain joins TRBV5-1 to TRBJ2-7; D is possibly TRBD2 (6 bases). Trimming removed 1 base from V and 6 bases from J, with 14 bases in between. Germline V CDR1 and CDR2: SGHRS, YFSETQ. The CDR3 has 14 residues. CDR3 sequence: CASSLNIGGVEQYF. CDR3 sequence (DNA): TGCGCCAGCAGCTTGAATATTGGAGGGGTCGAGCAGTACTTC. Full variable domain (outside the CDR3, taken from reference TRBV5-1 and TRBJ2-7): KAGVTQTPRYLIKTRGQQVTLSCSPISGHRSVSWYQQTPGQGLQFLFEYFSETQRNKGNFPGRFSGRQFSNSRSEMNVSTLELGDSALYLCASSLNIGGVEQYFGPGTRLTVT.

The rearrangement links TRBV7-9 to TRBJ2-1; 7 bases line up with TRBD2. The CDR3 totals 15 residues. Germline-derived CDR1 and CDR2 are SEHNR and FQNEAQ (reference sequence). Trimming cost V 2 bases and J 8 bases; bases outside gene matches: 9. In DNA, the CDR3 is TGTGCCAGCAGCTTATCTGCGGGAGAACTCGATGAGCAGTTCTTC. It yields the protein CASSLSAGELDEQFF.

The chain carries TRBV4-1 and TRBJ2-5, with D hard to call. The CDR3 consists of 14 residues. From germline, CDR1 is MGHRA and CDR2 YSYEKL. Trimming pared 4 bases from V and 1 base from J, leaving 10 bases between. CDR3 amino acids: CASSRLLAQETQYF. The CDR3 nucleotides read TGCGCCAGCAGCCGCCTCTTGGCCCAAGAGACCCAGTACTTC.

This clone was observed a single time. The chain couples TRBV19 to TRBJ1-5; the D gene is possibly TRBD1 (6 bases). The CDR3 is made up of 13 amino acids. The V gene's germline CDR1 is LNHDA and CDR2 SQIVND (reference sequence). V was cut by 3 bases and J by 4 bases, with 7 bases left in between. CDR3 in amino acids: CASSMDSNQPQHF. The CDR3 nucleotides are TGTGCCAGTAGTATGGACAGTAATCAGCCCCAGCATTTT.

The chain joins TRBV30 to TRBJ1-1; D remains ambiguous. The CDR3 length is 13 residues. Looked up from germline, CDR1 is GTSNPN and CDR2 is SVGIG (reference sequence). The germline V and J ends were trimmed by 1 base and 1 base, with 7 bases remaining between them. CDR3 sequence: CAWSAQENTEAFF. CDR3 bases: TGTGCCTGGAGTGCCCAGGAGAACACTGAAGCTTTCTTT.

V and J are TRBV11-2 and TRBJ2-7; TRBD2 matches 9 bases. Germline V gene lookup returns CDR1 SGHAT and CDR2 FQNNGV. Losses at the gene ends were 6 bases for V and 0 bases for J; bases not matched to a gene: 9. This CDR3 has 16 residues. This CDR3 reads CASSRRLAESSYEQYF. For the CDR3, the DNA is TGTGCCAGCAGTCGGAGACTAGCGGAAAGCTCCTACGAGCAGTACTTC.

This chain joins TRBV11-2 and TRBJ2-1; 11 bases line up with TRBD2. CDR3 length equals 15 residues. CDR1 and CDR2 (germline): SGHAT, FQNNGV. After removal of 0 bases from V and 8 bases from J, the junction contained 3 bases not matched to a gene. Here the CDR3 DNA reads TGTGCCAGCAGCTTAGATTTAGCGGGGGGGGATGAGCAGTTCTTC. Its protein is CASSLDLAGGDEQFF.

The J gene is TRBJ1-4, the V gene TRBV2; D unclear. V dropped 11 bases and J dropped 7 bases, with 17 bases sitting between them. CDR3 length equals 13 residues. Germline-derived CDR1 and CDR2 are SNHLY and FYNNEI. The DNA for the CDR3 is TGTGCCGGCCGGTTAGGAGGGTTTGAAAAACTGTTTTTT. Protein product: CAGRLGGFEKLFF.

The chain uses TRBV7-8 and TRBJ2-5; TRBD2 agrees at 8 bases. The J call is in doubt because the DNA end fits TRBJ2-7 better. CDR1 SGHVS and CDR2 FQNEAQ come from the germline V gene. The CDR3 totals 14 residues. CDR3 coding DNA: TGTGCCAGCAGCTTAGGACTAGCGCGCTACGAGCAGTACTTC. Translation gives CASSLGLARYEQYF.

The chain combines TRBV11-1 with TRBJ2-1; perhaps TRBD1 as D (5 bases). This CDR3 has 14 amino acids. From germline, CDR1 is SGHAT and CDR2 FQDESV (reference sequence). V lost 8 bases and J lost 4, with 15 bases in between. CDR3 sequence reads: CASVGLQEYNEQFF. For the CDR3, the DNA is TGTGCCAGCGTGGGGCTGCAAGAATACAATGAGCAGTTCTTC. The full variable domain, completed using reference TRBV11-1 and TRBJ2-1, is EAEVAQSPRYKITEKSQAVAFWCDPISGHATLYWYRQILGQGPELLVQFQDESVVDDSQLPKDRFSAERLKGVDSTLKIQPAELGDSAMYLCASVGLQEYNEQFFGPGTRLTVL.

V usage is TRBV5-1 and J usage is TRBJ1-3, with D perhaps matching TRBD1 (6 bases). Trimming took 5 bases from V and 0 from J, leaving 12 bases between them. The V gene's germline CDR1 is SGHRS and CDR2 YFSETQ. The CDR3 is 15 amino acids. The CDR3 is CASSYGGPSGNTIYF. The CDR3, as DNA: TGCGCCAGCAGTTATGGGGGCCCCTCTGGAAACACCATATATTTT.

This clone showed up just once. CDR3 region: CASSQGQGGSEKLFF. The CDR3 bases are TGTGCCAGCAGCCAAGGACAGGGGGGCAGCGAAAAACTGTTTTTT. V and J are TRBV14 and TRBJ1-4; TRBD1 matches 9 bases. The ends lost 1 base at V and 8 bases at J; junction bases unmatched: 5. In germline, CDR1 is SGHDN, CDR2 FVKESK. CDR3 length: 15 residues.

This chain links TRBV19 with TRBJ1-1; D uncertain. V was pared by 8 bases and J by 0 bases, with 16 bases between. From germline, CDR1 is LNHDA and CDR2 SQIVND (reference sequence). There are 15 residues in the CDR3. The CDR3 DNA reads as TGTGCCAGTCAGGATACTCTGCCCATGAACACTGAAGCTTTCTTT. Protein: CASQDTLPMNTEAFF. The full variable domain, rest sourced from reference TRBV19 and TRBJ1-1, is DGGITQSPKYLFRKEGQNVTLSCEQNLNHDAMYWYRQDPGQGLRLIYYSQIVNDFQKGDIAEGYSVSREKKESFPLTVTSAQKNPTAFYLCASQDTLPMNTEAFFGQGTRLTVV.

This chain connects TRBV15 to TRBJ1-1; maybe TRBD1 (6 bases). This CDR3 has 14 residues. Trimming took off 2 bases at V and 6 bases at J, with 13 bases between the two ends. The V gene's germline CDR1 is LNHNV and CDR2 YYDKDF (reference sequence). The CDR3 DNA follows: TGTGCCACCAGCAGATATCAGGGGCAGTCTGAAGCTTTCTTT. Encoded protein: CATSRYQGQSEAFF.

The chain links TRBV2 to TRBJ2-7; D may be TRBD2 (5 bases). The CDR3 contains 14 residues. The germline CDR1 and CDR2 sequences are SNHLY and FYNNEI. The V and J ends lost 3 bases and 7 bases respectively, with 16 bases between them. Written as DNA, the CDR3 is TGTGCCAGCAGTGAGGGGTACTTGACTAAAGAGCAGTACTTC. Translated: CASSEGYLTKEQYF. The whole variable domain, remainder taken from reference TRBV2 and TRBJ2-7, is EPEVTQTPSHQVTQMGQEVILRCVPISNHLYFYWYRQILGQKVEFLVSFYNNEISEKSEIFDDQFSVERPDGSNFTLKIRSTKLEDSAMYFCASSEGYLTKEQYFGPGTRLTVT.

The rearrangement joins TRBV5-4 to TRBJ2-3; TRBD2 aligns across 9 bases. CDR3 size: 15 residues. Per the germline V gene, CDR1 is SGHNT and CDR2 is YYREEE (reference sequence). V shed 0 bases and J 1 base; nucleotides not matched to a gene: 0. CDR3 sequence (DNA): TGTGCCAGCAGCTTGGGACTAGCGGGCACAGATACGCAGTATTTT. Amino acids: CASSLGLAGTDTQYF.